The next 32 T cell receptor beta chains were all read from a single sample in a study of cytomegalovirus exposure and HLA in healthy donors. TCRdb keeps only in-frame clones here, not all; method: immunoSEQ multiplex PCR. The sample contains about 130,000 clones, around 89% of which appear only once. Specimen: PBMCs. These receptors were collected from a woman aged 25 to 39 in good health and CMV-seropositive.

CDR3 nucleotides: TGTGCCAGCAGACGACTAGCGGGGGGTAACGAGCAGTACTTC. It yields the protein CASRRLAGGNEQYF. This chain connects TRBV6-5 to TRBJ2-7; 13 bases are a match to TRBD2. The germline V gene encodes CDR1 MNHEY and CDR2 SVGAGI. This CDR3 has 14 amino acids. With 6 bases clipped from V and 5 bases from J, the junction kept 4 bases outside the gene matches.

The chain uses TRBV7-9 and TRBJ2-7; 13 bases line up with TRBD2. V gave up 5 bases and J gave up 3 bases; unmatched junction bases: 7. CDR1 and CDR2 from the germline V gene are SEHNR and FQNEAQ (reference sequence). The CDR3 spans 16 residues. The CDR3 is CASSPGTSGMGYEQYF. CDR3 nucleotide sequence: TGTGCCAGCAGCCCAGGGACTAGCGGGATGGGCTACGAGCAGTACTTC.

J is TRBJ2-1 and V is TRBV28; tentatively, D is TRBD2 (5 bases). The V gene lost 7 bases and the J gene lost 7 bases, with 23 bases spanning the gap. The CDR3 contains 16 residues. Germline values: CDR1 MDHEN, CDR2 SYDVKM. Here the CDR3 reads CASTTLDYRSINEQFF. For the CDR3, the DNA is TGTGCCAGCACCACCCTCGACTACCGTTCGATTAATGAGCAGTTCTTC. The full variable domain, with the rest looked up from reference TRBV28 and TRBJ2-1, is DVKVTQSSRYLVKRTGEKVFLECVQDMDHENMFWYRQDPGLGLRLIYFSYDVKMKEKGDIPEGYSVSREKKERFSLILESASTNQTSMYLCASTTLDYRSINEQFFGPGTRLTVL.

The rearrangement uses TRBV5-1 and TRBJ1-2; TRBD1 agrees at 7 bases. This CDR3 contains 15 residues. The V gene's germline CDR1 is SGHRS and CDR2 YFSETQ. V was clipped by 0 bases and J by 3 bases; unmatched bases: 5. The CDR3 DNA reads TGCGCCAGCAGCTTGGTGGGCAGGGGGGACTATGGCTACACCTTC. Translating gives CASSLVGRGDYGYTF.

Many counts were recorded for this clone. This CDR3 is also generated by other DNA sequences in the sample. This chain links TRBV28 with TRBJ2-7, with a tentative D call TRBD1 (5 bases). The CDR3 totals 12 residues. Germline V lookup: CDR1 MDHEN, CDR2 SYDVKM. V gave up 5 bases and J gave up 2 bases, with 7 bases separating them. This CDR3 is CASSPRAYEQYF. In DNA form, the CDR3 reads TGTGCCAGCAGTCCCAGGGCCTACGAGCAGTACTTC.

The rearrangement links TRBV9 to TRBJ2-7, with TRBD2 identical over 8 bases. With 4 bases clipped from V and 2 bases from J, the junction kept 5 bases outside the gene matches. The length of the CDR3 is 14 residues. CDR1 and CDR2 from the germline V gene are SGDLS and YYNGEE. CDR3 amino acids: CASSLSGGPYEQYF. The DNA of the CDR3 is TGTGCCAGCAGCTTGAGCGGGGGCCCCTACGAGCAGTACTTC.

In its sample, this clone was seen once. This chain connects TRBV5-4 to TRBJ2-7; 8 bases are a match to TRBD2. V lost 0 bases to trimming and J lost 3 bases; unmatched junction nucleotides: 5. Germline loops: CDR1 SGHNT, CDR2 YYREEE (reference sequence). The CDR3 covers 15 residues. The CDR3 reads CASSLASGSYYEQYF. CDR3 sequence (DNA): TGTGCCAGCAGCTTGGCTAGCGGGTCCTACTACGAGCAGTACTTC.

The V gene is TRBV4-2, the J gene TRBJ1-4; 8 bases agree with TRBD1. CDR3 length equals 15 residues. Per germline, CDR1 LGHNA and CDR2 YNFKEQ. After removal of 0 bases from V and 8 bases from J, the junction contained 5 bases not matched to a gene. This chain's CDR3 is CASSQDLDREEKLFF. CDR3 nucleotides: TGTGCCAGCAGCCAAGATCTGGACAGGGAAGAAAAACTGTTTTTT.

The J gene is TRBJ2-1, the V gene TRBV5-1; 9 nucleotides align to TRBD2. CDR1 and CDR2 (germline): SGHRS, YFSETQ. After removal of 1 base from V and 9 bases from J, the junction contained 8 bases not matched to a gene. This CDR3 is built from 15 residues. CDR3 DNA: TGCGCCAGCAGCTTGCAGAGCGGGGGGCAGAGTGAGCAGTTCTTC. This codes for CASSLQSGGQSEQFF.

The chain couples TRBV19 to TRBJ2-2, with D perhaps matching TRBD1 (6 bases). V lost 2 bases and J lost 2, with 12 bases in between. CDR3 length: 16 amino acids. Germline V gene lookup returns CDR1 LNHDA and CDR2 SQIVND (reference sequence). The chain's CDR3 is CASSITAGDNTGELFF. Written as DNA, the CDR3 is TGTGCCAGTAGTATAACGGCAGGGGACAACACCGGGGAGCTGTTTTTT.

This chain connects TRBV2 to TRBJ2-2; D is perhaps TRBD2 (8 bases). V shed 7 bases and J shed 4 bases, with 16 bases lying between them. Germline V gene sequence: CDR1 SNHLY, CDR2 FYNNEI. The CDR3 runs to 15 residues. CDR3 DNA: TGTGCCAGCAATCGGGAGGGGGCGCGCACCGGGGAGCTGTTTTTT. It encodes CASNREGARTGELFF. Combining the CDR3 with reference TRBV2 and TRBJ2-2 gives the whole variable domain EPEVTQTPSHQVTQMGQEVILRCVPISNHLYFYWYRQILGQKVEFLVSFYNNEISEKSEIFDDQFSVERPDGSNFTLKIRSTKLEDSAMYFCASNREGARTGELFFGEGSRLTVL.

The chain carries TRBV19 and TRBJ1-5, with D unresolved. The CDR3 totals 14 residues. Trimming removed 3 bases at V and 3 bases at J, with 9 bases between. The germline V gene encodes CDR1 LNHDA and CDR2 SQIVND (reference sequence). The CDR3 loop is CASSIWRINQPQHF. The CDR3 nucleotides read TGTGCCAGTAGTATCTGGCGGATCAATCAGCCCCAGCATTTT.

The genes are TRBV28 and TRBJ1-5; 8 positions match TRBD1. This CDR3 contains 14 residues. V was clipped by 8 bases and J by 3 bases; unmatched bases: 6. Germline values: CDR1 MDHEN, CDR2 SYDVKM. CDR3 DNA sequence: TGTGCCAGCTGGACAGGGCCCGACAATCAGCCCCAGCATTTT. It encodes CASWTGPDNQPQHF.

The V call is TRBV7-9, the J call TRBJ1-5, with TRBD1 identical over 9 bases. J gave up 0 bases and V 4 bases, and 1 base lay outside the gene matches. Germline CDR1 reads SEHNR; CDR2 reads FQNEAQ (reference sequence). The CDR3 loop spans 15 amino acids. The CDR3: CASSWGQGSNQPQHF. DNA for the CDR3: TGTGCCAGCAGCTGGGGACAGGGTAGCAATCAGCCCCAGCATTTT.

The V and J genes are TRBV4-1 and TRBJ1-2; 9 bases are shared with TRBD1. This CDR3 is 14 amino acids long. Trimming cost V 7 bases and J 4 bases; bases outside gene matches: 7. The V gene's germline CDR1 is MGHRA and CDR2 YSYEKL. The CDR3 DNA follows: TGCGCCAGCAACCCGGGACAGGGTACCTATGGCTACACCTTC. Translating it yields CASNPGQGTYGYTF.

The chain joins TRBV7-8 to TRBJ2-5; D is possibly TRBD2 (7 bases). V lost 1 base and J 5 bases, leaving 20 bases between the germline ends. Germline CDR1 SGHVS, CDR2 FQNEAQ. CDR3 size: 17 residues. The CDR3 DNA reads as TGTGCCAGCAGCTTAGGGCTTGGGGGCCGAGCGGGGGAGACCCAGTACTTC. Translated, it gives CASSLGLGGRAGETQYF.

This chain joins TRBV4-2 and TRBJ1-6; D perhaps matches TRBD1 (6 bases). This CDR3 has 16 amino acids. V shed 0 bases and J shed 7 bases, with 13 bases lying between them. From germline, CDR1 is LGHNA and CDR2 YNFKEQ. The CDR3: CASSQDNTGRNSPLHF. The DNA for the CDR3 is TGTGCCAGCAGCCAAGATAACACAGGGAGAAATTCACCCCTCCACTTT.

The rearrangement joins TRBV9 to TRBJ1-2, with 8 bases fitting TRBD1. CDR3 size: 13 residues. The junction had 6 bases not matched to a gene; V was cut back by 4 bases and J by 7 bases. Germline V gene lookup returns CDR1 SGDLS and CDR2 YYNGEE. CDR3 nucleotide sequence: TGTGCCAGCAGCCTTCAGACAGGGGTTGGCTACACCTTC. It specifies CASSLQTGVGYTF.

The gene calls are TRBV6-6 and TRBJ2-3, with D maybe TRBD1 (5 bases). The ends were cut back, 6 bases at V and 1 base at J, with 17 bases in the middle. The CDR3 has 16 residues. CDR1 and CDR2 from the germline V gene are MNHNY and SVGAGI (reference sequence). The CDR3 sequence: CASSPLQGKGTDTQYF. The CDR3 DNA reads as TGTGCCAGCAGCCCACTTCAGGGTAAGGGCACAGATACGCAGTATTTT.

The chain links TRBV11-3 to TRBJ2-3, with TRBD2 identical over 8 bases. With V trimmed by 5 bases and J by 7 bases, 11 bases remained unmatched. Germline V gene data show CDR1 as SGHNT and CDR2 as YENEEA. The CDR3 loop spans 15 amino acids. DNA of the CDR3: TGTGCCAGCAGCAGGCGGGGGACTAGTGGCTATACGCAGTATTTT. It yields the protein CASSRRGTSGYTQYF.

The chain combines TRBV7-2 with TRBJ1-4, with 10 bases aligning to TRBD1. The V segment lost 6 bases and the J segment 5 bases; nucleotides outside the gene matches: 6. The CDR3 length is 15 residues. The germline gives CDR1 SGHTA, CDR2 FQGNSA. The CDR3 sequence is CASRAGQGRNEKLFF. In nucleotides, the CDR3 is TGTGCCAGCAGGGCGGGACAGGGGAGGAATGAAAAACTGTTTTTT.

The gene calls are TRBV15 and TRBJ2-1; 9 nucleotides match TRBD2. CDR3 length equals 17 residues. The germline V gene encodes CDR1 LNHNV and CDR2 YYDKDF (reference sequence). Trimming removed 5 bases from V and 7 bases from J; junction bases left unmatched: 15. The CDR3 protein is CATSDSMLAGKGNEQFF. The CDR3, as DNA: TGTGCCACCAGCGATAGCATGCTAGCGGGGAAAGGTAATGAGCAGTTCTTC.

The chain has TRBV5-6 and TRBJ1-6; 9 nucleotides align to TRBD1. This CDR3 contains 16 residues. CDR1 and CDR2 from the germline V gene are SGHDT and YYEEEE. V lost 3 bases to trimming and J lost 7 bases; unmatched junction nucleotides: 8. CDR3 nucleotide sequence: TGTGCCAGCAGCTCGGACAGGGGTCGGTGGAATTCACCCCTCCACTTT. Translating gives CASSSDRGRWNSPLHF.

The V call is TRBV2, the J call TRBJ2-5; possibly TRBD1 for D (5 bases). V was cut by 2 bases and J by 4 bases, with 14 bases left in between. CDR3 size: 15 residues. Germline loops: CDR1 SNHLY, CDR2 FYNNEI. The DNA of the CDR3 is TGTGCCAGCAGTGAATTGTTAGGGGCCGGAGAGACCCAGTACTTC. Protein: CASSELLGAGETQYF.

The rearrangement links TRBV4-1 to TRBJ2-7; the D gene is possibly TRBD2 (6 bases). Trimming removed 4 bases from V and 5 bases from J, with 18 bases in between. The CDR3 sequence is 15 residues long. Per germline, CDR1 MGHRA and CDR2 YSYEKL. The DNA of the CDR3 is TGCGCCAGCAGCCCCCCGGGGGTGGGAAGCAACGAGCAGTACTTC. Protein: CASSPPGVGSNEQYF.

The chain joins TRBV2 to TRBJ1-2; TRBD1 aligns across 7 bases. V shed 8 bases and J 4 bases; nucleotides not matched to a gene: 4. Germline CDR1 reads SNHLY; CDR2 reads FYNNEI. The CDR3 is 12 residues long. CDR3 in DNA: TGTGCCAGCTCCCGGGACAGCTATGGCTACACCTTC. This translates into CASSRDSYGYTF.

The chain is built from TRBV10-1 and TRBJ1-2; perhaps TRBD1 as D (5 bases). The V end lost 0 bases, the J end lost 4 bases, and 6 bases lay between the germline ends. CDR1 WNHNN and CDR2 SYGVQD come from the germline V gene (reference sequence). This CDR3 has 13 residues. In DNA form, the CDR3 reads TGCGCCAGCAGTGAGTCTAGGGGCTATGGCTACACCTTC. Translation: CASSESRGYGYTF.

This clone was observed once. Here the CDR3 DNA reads TGCAGCGCTGGGACAGCTTTCGAGCAGTACTTC. Its protein is CSAGTAFEQYF. The chain uses TRBV29-1 and TRBJ2-7; the match to TRBD1 covers 7 bases. The germline V gene has CDR1 SQVTM and CDR2 ANQGSEA. Losses at the gene ends were 7 bases for V and 6 bases for J; bases not matched to a gene: 6. The CDR3 covers 11 residues.

The chain couples TRBV25-1 to TRBJ2-3; 13 bases agree with TRBD2. Germline V lookup: CDR1 MGHDK, CDR2 SYGVNS. J lost 3 bases, V lost 6 bases, and 3 bases had no gene match. The CDR3 is 15 amino acids. For the CDR3, the DNA is TGTGCCAGCAGCCGACTAGCGGGAGGTACAGATACGCAGTATTTT. It is translated as CASSRLAGGTDTQYF.

The V gene is TRBV11-2, the J gene TRBJ2-5; D may be TRBD2 (5 bases). The CDR3 spans 13 residues. Per germline, CDR1 SGHAT and CDR2 FQNNGV. Trimming left V 5 bases short and J 3 bases short, with 10 bases between. This chain's CDR3 is CASSPWGEETQYF. The CDR3, as DNA: TGTGCCAGCAGCCCCTGGGGAGAAGAGACCCAGTACTTC.

The CDR3 nucleotides are TGCGCCAGCAGTCAACCCCGGAGCCCGGGACAGGCCTTTGAAGAGCAGTACTTC. Protein sequence: CASSQPRSPGQAFEEQYF. The genes are TRBV23-1 and TRBJ2-7, with TRBD1 matching 8 bases. TRBV23-1 qualifies as an ORF whose function is uncertain. The CDR3 contains 18 residues. The junction had 19 bases not matched to a gene; V was cut back by 2 bases and J by 7 bases.

This sequence joins TRBV10-1 and TRBJ2-7; perhaps TRBD2 as D (6 bases). In germline, CDR1 is WNHNN, CDR2 SYGVQD (reference sequence). This CDR3 has 14 residues. V gave up 3 bases and J gave up 3 bases, with 12 bases separating them. This CDR3 is CASSDREVGYEQYF. The DNA for the CDR3 is TGCGCCAGCAGTGATAGGGAGGTCGGCTACGAGCAGTACTTC.